This paragraph reports one T cell receptor (beta chain). The V and J ends lost 4 bases and 6 bases, in that order; junction bases with no gene match: 8. The germline V gene has CDR1 SGDLS and CDR2 YYNGEE. The CDR3 is 15 amino acids. Assay used: immunoSEQ multiplex PCR; TCRdb lists only in-frame clones, some missing. The data contain more than 70,000 clones, under 95% of them seen just once; the ten biggest clones take up approximately 1.5%. This entry comes from a study of OX40 agonist ivuxolimab in advanced cancers. This TCR was recovered from an adult with an advanced solid tumor such as melanoma, head and neck, liver or kidney cancer. The chain links TRBV9 to TRBJ2-1, with TRBD1 identical over 9 bases. Sequencing used CD4+ or CD8+ T cells sorted from blood, obtained in a trial of the OX40 agonist ivuxolimab. The CDR3 region has the DNA TGTGCCAGCAGCTTGGGACAGGGTTATGGCAATGAGCAGTTCTTC. It yields the protein CASSLGQGYGNEQFF.